The clone carrying this TCR beta chain turned up a few times. Its cognate antigen is unknown. The data stem from a study of CD8 T cells in ankylosing spondylitis. Study conclusions and caveats: What seemed typical of ankylosing spondylitis blood was a TCR beta motif built from fewer than ten highly homologous variants. Past studies reported some motif variants in reactive arthritis synovial fluid and blood. Disease-associated clones were CD8+ and fairly uncommon in peripheral blood. Clones linked to disease were reported to show significant enrichment in matched ankylosing spondylitis synovial fluid.

V was shortened by 6 bases and J by 5 bases, with 16 bases between the two germline ends. The CDR3 totals 14 residues. In making TCR beta libraries, quantitative 5'-RACE with molecular barcodes was used. TCRdb ran MiXCR on the 5' RACE reads and lists one entry per CDR3 protein. The table includes roughly 470,000 distinct CDR3 sequences, 20% to 30% detected once. This TCR was recovered from a male donor with ankylosing spondylitis. The sample was blood, either unsorted or a sorted T cell fraction (not recorded which). The V gene is TRBV12-3 or TRBV12-4, the J gene TRBJ1-1, with D perhaps TRBD1 (6 bases). The CDR3: CASSAMGALTEAFF. The CDR3 DNA is TGTGCCAGCAGCGCCATGGGGGCGCTGACTGAAGCTTTCTTT.